This T cell receptor (beta chain) was profiled in a study of T cell responses to AZD1222 COVID-19 vaccine. Background on the study: Second-dose timings of about 4 or about 12 weeks were pooled.

V was shortened by 4 bases and J by 5 bases, with 9 bases between the two germline ends. Germline-derived CDR1 and CDR2 are LGHDT and YNNKEL (reference sequence). This CDR3 spans 13 amino acids. General study points: Donors in the cohort were predominantly white British and more often female, and clonal diversity was possibly underestimated.

Libraries were prepared by immunoSEQ multiplex PCR; TCRdb keeps only in-frame clonotypes and omits some of them. Here the sample spans more than 95,000 clones, approximately 90% being singletons. About this clone itself: Its antigen is as yet unknown.

The chain has TRBV3-1 (or the pseudogene TRBV3-2) and TRBJ2-1, with D possibly matching TRBD2 (5 bases). This specimen consisted of peripheral blood, obtained on day 0 of AZD1222 vaccination. The origin of this receptor is an adult in good health. DNA of the CDR3: TGTGCCAGCAGCCTCTCCGGGAACAATGAGCAGTTCTTC. Amino acids: CASSLSGNNEQFF.